This is a list of T cell receptor beta chains from one sample in a study of cytomegalovirus exposure and HLA in healthy donors. This table comes from immunoSEQ multiplex PCR, and its TCRdb copy is limited to in-frame clones, with some not included. The sample holds around 86,000 clones, under 95% seen once. Material: PBMCs. These receptors all come from a woman aged 25-40 years in good health and CMV-seropositive. Each CDR3 is given with its conserved first and last residue. D genes are given only for firm matches. Only some rows state a clone size, as once, few, many or a class for expanded clones.

.	.	TRBJ2-1	TRBV19	CASSFFGGYNEQFF	TGTGCCAGTAGTTTTTTCGGGGGATACAATGAGCAGTTCTTC
.	few	TRBJ1-1	TRBV5-1	CASSLARGFEAFF	TGCGCCAGCAGCTTGGCCAGGGGATTTGAAGCTTTCTTT
TRBD2	.	TRBJ2-2	TRBV6-5	CASRIAGAGELFF	TGTGCCAGCAGAATAGCGGGAGCCGGGGAGCTGTTTTTT
TRBD2	.	TRBJ2-7	TRBV30	CAWSTTFKDGAGEIYEQYF	TGTGCCTGGAGTACCACCTTTAAAGATGGAGCGGGAGAGATCTACGAGCAGTACTTC
TRBD1	.	TRBJ2-7	TRBV18	CASSSGTGTREQYF	TGTGCCAGCTCATCCGGGACAGGGACCCGCGAGCAGTACTTC
TRBD1	.	TRBJ1-5	TRBV7-9	CASSSDRGGQPQHF	TGTGCCAGCAGCTCTGACAGGGGAGGTCAGCCCCAGCATTTT
TRBD2	.	TRBJ2-7	TRBV28	CASSHYPLAGGTYEQYF	TGTGCCAGCAGTCACTACCCCCTAGCGGGAGGAACCTACGAGCAGTACTTC
TRBD2	.	TRBJ2-7	TRBV19	CASRRGGRDYEQYF	TGTGCCAGTCGACGCGGGGGAAGGGACTACGAGCAGTACTTC
.	.	TRBJ2-7	TRBV2	CASIATATYEQYF	TGTGCCAGCATTGCGACTGCCACCTACGAGCAGTACTTC
.	.	TRBJ1-2	TRBV9	CASRSRESYGYTF	TGTGCCAGCAGAAGTAGGGAGAGCTATGGCTACACCTTC
.	.	TRBJ2-1	TRBV21-1	CASSKGGLRVLAGRGDEQFF	TGTGCCAGCAGCAAAGGAGGTCTCCGGGTACTAGCGGGTCGGGGGGATGAGCAGTTCTTC
.	.	TRBJ2-3	TRBV18	CASSPGPPRHTQYF	TGTGCCAGCTCACCAGGGCCTCCCCGGCATACGCAGTATTTT
.	.	TRBJ2-1	TRBV29-1	CSVGGGNEQFF	TGCAGCGTTGGTGGAGGCAATGAGCAGTTCTTC
TRBD2	.	TRBJ2-1	TRBV7-9	CASSLGLAGTSYNEQFF	TGTGCCAGCAGCTTGGGACTAGCGGGAACATCCTACAATGAGCAGTTCTTC
.	.	TRBJ2-3	TRBV19	CASSQRADTQYF	TGTGCCAGTAGTCAGCGGGCAGATACGCAGTATTTT
.	once	TRBJ2-5	TRBV21-1	CASRVKDRSRAETQYF	TGTGCCAGCAGAGTAAAGGACAGGTCACGGGCAGAGACCCAGTACTTC
.	.	TRBJ2-7	TRBV30	CAWSPTRGKWVLGYEQYF	TGTGCCTGGAGTCCTACCCGCGGGAAATGGGTTCTGGGGTACGAGCAGTACTTC
TRBD1	.	TRBJ1-2	TRBV5-1	CASSERGRVYGYTF	TGCGCCAGCAGCGAGAGGGGGCGCGTCTATGGCTACACCTTC
.	.	TRBJ1-4	TRBV10-1	CASSVPTGTKGEEEKLFF	TGCGCCAGCAGTGTCCCGACAGGTACTAAAGGAGAAGAAGAAAAACTGTTTTTT
.	.	TRBJ2-2	TRBV7-2	CASRNGAGTNTGELFF	TGTGCCAGCAGAAATGGGGCGGGAACGAACACCGGGGAGCTGTTTTTT
.	.	TRBJ1-3	TRBV6-1	CASSEVHPGIYPSGNTIYF	TGTGCCAGCAGTGAAGTGCACCCAGGGATCTACCCCTCTGGAAACACCATATATTTT
.	.	TRBJ2-1	TRBV29-1	CGGGEGDEQFF	TGCGGAGGGGGGGAGGGCGATGAGCAGTTCTTC
TRBD2	.	TRBJ2-7	TRBV9	CASSVGGVSGEQYF	TGTGCCAGCAGCGTTGGGGGGGTCTCCGGCGAGCAGTACTTC
.	.	TRBJ1-2	TRBV7-2	CASSLGRYYGYTF	TGTGCCAGCAGCTTAGGGCGGTATTATGGCTACACCTTC
.	once	TRBJ1-5	TRBV4-3	CASSQGSGEQPQHF	TGCGCCAGCAGCCAAGGGTCAGGGGAACAGCCCCAGCATTTT
.	.	TRBJ2-3	TRBV29-1	CSVGWEASTDTQYF	TGCAGCGTGGGTTGGGAGGCTAGCACAGATACGCAGTATTTT
TRBD2	.	TRBJ2-3	TRBV18	CASSPLAGSTDTQYF	TGTGCCAGCTCACCGCTAGCGGGTAGCACAGATACGCAGTATTTT
TRBD1	.	TRBJ1-3	TRBV6-1	CASSGTAGNTIYF	TGTGCCAGCAGCGGGACAGCTGGAAACACCATATATTTT
TRBD1	.	TRBJ2-7	TRBV7-9	CASSPRTGQLFYEQYF	TGTGCCAGCAGCCCCAGGACAGGACAATTGTTCTACGAGCAGTACTTC
.	.	TRBJ2-5	TRBV27	CASSFGQGQQETQYF	TGTGCCAGCAGTTTTGGGCAGGGGCAGCAAGAGACCCAGTACTTC
.	once	TRBJ2-7	TRBV7-8	CASSFADRLTYEQYF	TGTGCCAGCAGCTTCGCCGACAGGCTTACCTACGAGCAGTACTTC
.	.	TRBJ1-1	TRBV4-1	CASSHTQDITKGFF	TGCGCCAGCAGCCATACACAGGATATCACGAAGGGTTTCTTT
.	.	TRBJ1-5	TRBV5-8	CASSRLNTGTINPQHF	TGTGCCAGCAGCCGCCTCAATACAGGGACCATCAACCCCCAGCATTTT
TRBD1	.	TRBJ1-1	TRBV6-1	CASRLPGQGGTEAFF	TGTGCCAGCAGGCTACCGGGACAGGGAGGAACTGAAGCTTTCTTT
.	.	TRBJ1-4	TRBV7-3	CATYTDPWEKLFF	TGTGCTACCTACACAGACCCATGGGAAAAACTGTTTTTT
.	.	TRBJ2-2	TRBV18	CASSPRLNTGELFF	TGTGCCAGCTCACCGCGATTGAACACCGGGGAGCTGTTTTTT
TRBD2	.	TRBJ2-6	TRBV11-2	CASSSPGEGGANVLTF	TGTGCCAGCAGCTCCCCGGGGGAGGGGGGGGCCAACGTCCTGACTTTC
.	.	TRBJ2-1	TRBV5-5	CASSLGSNEQFF	TGTGCCAGCAGCTTGGGGAGCAATGAGCAGTTCTTC
TRBD2	once	TRBJ2-7	TRBV5-4	CASSPGSGRAGEQYF	TGTGCCAGCAGCCCTGGTAGCGGGAGGGCGGGTGAGCAGTACTTC
.	.	TRBJ1-1	TRBV28	CASSVTPGGHTEAFF	TGTGCCAGCAGCGTTACCCCGGGAGGACACACTGAAGCTTTCTTT
TRBD2	.	TRBJ2-7	TRBV27	CASSSKGGLAAAYGQYF	TGTGCCAGCAGTTCAAAGGGAGGGCTAGCGGCGGCATACGGGCAGTACTTC
TRBD2	.	TRBJ2-7	TRBV7-2	CASSLLVAGYEQYF	TGTGCCAGCAGCTTACTGGTAGCGGGTTACGAGCAGTACTTC
.	.	TRBJ2-7	TRBV5-5	CASSPTGTKNRYEQYF	TGTGCCAGCAGCCCGACCGGGACAAAGAACCGCTACGAGCAGTACTTC
TRBD1	.	TRBJ1-1	TRBV28	CASSTRTGNTEAFF	TGTGCCAGCAGTACGCGGACAGGGAACACTGAAGCTTTCTTT
TRBD1	.	TRBJ2-1	TRBV19	CASRQGSSYNEQFF	TGTGCCAGCCGACAGGGGAGCTCCTACAATGAGCAGTTCTTC
TRBD1	.	TRBJ2-7	TRBV6-5	CASRAGTGSSYEQYF	TGTGCCAGCAGGGCCGGGACAGGGAGCTCCTACGAGCAGTACTTC